Here is one T cell receptor (beta chain) with its context. Its antigen is currently unknown. J gave up 3 bases and V 8 bases, and 15 bases lay outside the gene matches. The CDR3 is 16 residues long. This entry comes from a study of shared clonotypes between healthy human individuals. Study findings and constraints: In this cohort, only blood was sampled, and tissue repertoires likely differ.

Some clones are missing from TCRdb's copy, which holds only in-frame ones; the method was immunoSEQ multiplex PCR. The data contain some 500,000 clones, almost 97% of them singletons. Sequencing used naive CD4+ T cells sorted from blood. Documented subset: CD45RA+ positively selected. The sequence derives from a woman aged 30 to 39 in good health. J is TRBJ2-7 and V is TRBV23-1, with TRBD1 identical over 8 bases. TRBV23-1 is marked as an open reading frame, function uncertain. The CDR3 loop is CASQGLQGTGGYEQYF. CDR3 DNA sequence: TGCGCCAGCCAAGGATTACAGGGGACAGGAGGCTACGAGCAGTACTTC.